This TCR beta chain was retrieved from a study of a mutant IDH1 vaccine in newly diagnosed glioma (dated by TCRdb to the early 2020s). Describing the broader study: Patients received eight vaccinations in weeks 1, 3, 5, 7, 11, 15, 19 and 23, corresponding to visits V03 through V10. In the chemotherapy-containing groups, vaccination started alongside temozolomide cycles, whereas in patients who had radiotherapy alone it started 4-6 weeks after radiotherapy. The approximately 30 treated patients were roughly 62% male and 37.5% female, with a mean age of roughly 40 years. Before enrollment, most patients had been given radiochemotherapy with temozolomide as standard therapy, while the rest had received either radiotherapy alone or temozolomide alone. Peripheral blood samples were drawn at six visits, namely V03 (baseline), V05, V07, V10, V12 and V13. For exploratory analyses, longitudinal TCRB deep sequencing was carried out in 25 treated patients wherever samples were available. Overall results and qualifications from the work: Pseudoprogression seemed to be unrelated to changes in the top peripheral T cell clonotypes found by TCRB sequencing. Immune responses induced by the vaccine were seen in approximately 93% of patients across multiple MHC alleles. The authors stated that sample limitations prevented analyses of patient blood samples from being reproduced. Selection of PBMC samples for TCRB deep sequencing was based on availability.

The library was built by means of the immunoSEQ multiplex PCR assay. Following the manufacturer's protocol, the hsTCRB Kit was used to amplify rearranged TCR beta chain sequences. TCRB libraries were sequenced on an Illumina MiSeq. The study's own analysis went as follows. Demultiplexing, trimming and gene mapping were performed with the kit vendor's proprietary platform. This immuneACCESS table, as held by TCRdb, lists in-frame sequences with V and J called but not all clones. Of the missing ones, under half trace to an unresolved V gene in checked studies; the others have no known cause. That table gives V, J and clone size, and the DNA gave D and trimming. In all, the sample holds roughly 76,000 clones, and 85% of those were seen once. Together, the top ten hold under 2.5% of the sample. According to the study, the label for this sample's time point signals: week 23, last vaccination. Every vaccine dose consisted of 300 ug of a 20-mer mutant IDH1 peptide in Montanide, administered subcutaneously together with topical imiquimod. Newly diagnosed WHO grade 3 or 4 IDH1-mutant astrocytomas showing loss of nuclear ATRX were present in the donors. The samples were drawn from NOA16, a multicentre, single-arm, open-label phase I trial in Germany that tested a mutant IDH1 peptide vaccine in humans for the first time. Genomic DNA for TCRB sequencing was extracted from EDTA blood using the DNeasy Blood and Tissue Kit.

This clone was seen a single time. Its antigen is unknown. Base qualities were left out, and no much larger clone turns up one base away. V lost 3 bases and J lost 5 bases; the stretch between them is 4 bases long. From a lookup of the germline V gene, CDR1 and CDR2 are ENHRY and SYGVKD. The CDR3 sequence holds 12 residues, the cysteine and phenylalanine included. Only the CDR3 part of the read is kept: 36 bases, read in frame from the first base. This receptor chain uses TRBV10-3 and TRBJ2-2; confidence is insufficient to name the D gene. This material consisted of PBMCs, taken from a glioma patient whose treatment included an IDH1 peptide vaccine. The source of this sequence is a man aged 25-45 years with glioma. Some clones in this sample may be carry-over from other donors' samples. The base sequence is TGTGCCATCAGTGAAGCAACCGGGGAGCTGTTTTTT. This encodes CAISEATGELFF.